This T cell receptor (beta chain) was profiled in a study of control samples from healthy donors and cancer patients. The ends were cut back, 5 bases at V and 6 bases at J, with 21 bases in the middle. Germline CDR1 is SGDLS and CDR2 is YYNGEE. The CDR3 covers 15 residues. The table came from immunoSEQ multiplex PCR; TCRdb's copy has only in-frame clones and leaves some out. The repertoire holds about 84,000 clones, 80% to 90% seen once, with 9.5% to 13% in the top ten. The rearrangement joins TRBV9 to TRBJ2-7; possible D gene TRBD2, 7 bases. The specimen was PBMCs. This clonotype was obtained from a man in his sixties with head and neck cancer. CDR3 nucleotide sequence: TGTGCCAGCAGTCAAGGGGGACTAAGATCTCCCGAGCAGTACTTC. It codes for CASSQGGLRSPEQYF.